The 25 T cell receptor beta chains listed next were all sequenced from one sample in a study of early T cells in non-severe SARS-CoV-2 infection. A single record per CDR3 protein comes from TCRdb applying MiXCR to the 5' RACE reads. The data hold some 66,000 distinct CDR3 sequences, with approximately 8.3% observed a single time. Specimen: whole blood. The origin of the receptors is an adult who was a healthcare worker with PCR-confirmed SARS-CoV-2 infection or an uninfected control (not recorded which).

This clonotype was found many times. The gene calls are TRBV7-3 and TRBJ2-1; D unresolved. The CDR3 is made up of 12 amino acids. The ends were cut back, 5 bases at V and 5 bases at J, with 7 bases in the middle. The germline gives CDR1 SGHTA, CDR2 FQGTGA. CDR3 sequence (DNA): TGTGCCAGCAGCCAGGATGACAATGAGCAGTTCTTC. Its translation: CASSQDDNEQFF.

This clonotype was counted at least ten times. V usage is TRBV3-1 and J usage is TRBJ1-1; D might be TRBD1 (6 bases). The length of the CDR3 is 16 residues. CDR1 and CDR2 (germline): LGHDT, YNNKEL (reference sequence). V was cut by 2 bases and J by 0 bases, with 13 bases left in between. The DNA of the CDR3 is TGTGCCAGCAGCCAACGGGCAGGGACAATGAACACTGAAGCTTTCTTT. It yields the protein CASSQRAGTMNTEAFF. Together with reference TRBV3-1 and TRBJ1-1, the CDR3 gives the full variable domain: DTAVSQTPKYLVTQMGNDKSIKCEQNLGHDTMYWYKQDSKKFLKIMFSYNNKELIINETVPNRFSPKSPDKAHLNLHINSLELGDSAVYFCASSQRAGTMNTEAFFGQGTRLTVV.

This clonotype was seen a few times. This chain joins TRBV7-2 and TRBJ2-7; TRBD2 matches 9 bases. Trimming cost V 7 bases and J 3 bases; bases outside gene matches: 4. The CDR3 length is 13 residues. CDR1 is SGHTA, CDR2 FQGNSA, per germline. In nucleotides, the CDR3 is TGTGCCAGCAAGTATAGCGGGAGCTACGAGCAGTACTTC. Encoded protein: CASKYSGSYEQYF.

A few counts support this clonotype. The V and J genes are TRBV6-1 and TRBJ2-1; 8 bases map to TRBD2. There are 15 residues in the CDR3. Germline lookup yields CDR1 MNHNS and CDR2 SASEGT. Unmatched junction bases numbered 6, after V lost 1 base and J lost 7 bases. Here the CDR3 DNA reads TGTGCCAGCAGTGAAGTATTAGCGGGATGGAATGAGCAGTTCTTC. The encoded protein is CASSEVLAGWNEQFF.

This clonotype was found a few times. CDR3 nucleotides: TGTGCCAGCAGCTCGCCGGCCCCGAACACTGAAGCTTTCTTT. Protein sequence: CASSSPAPNTEAFF. J is TRBJ1-1 and V is TRBV7-9; D gene unclear. Germline lookup yields CDR1 SEHNR and CDR2 FQNEAQ (reference sequence). The CDR3 runs to 14 residues. The V end was cut by 4 bases, the J end by 1 base, with 10 bases between.

The J gene is TRBJ2-2, the V gene TRBV24-1; 8 bases agree with TRBD2. Germline trimming cut 2 bases from V and 7 bases from J; bases unmatched to any gene: 8. Germline CDR1 is KGHDR and CDR2 is SFDVKD. The CDR3 is 16 residues long. The CDR3 sequence: CATSDSRSGGNGELFF. As DNA, the CDR3 is TGTGCCACCAGTGATTCGCGGAGCGGGGGAAACGGGGAGCTGTTTTTT.

This clonotype has at least ten counts. This sequence joins TRBV2 and TRBJ2-1, with 10 bases matching TRBD2. After removal of 7 bases from V and 7 bases from J, the junction contained 1 base not matched to a gene. The CDR3 length is 12 residues. Germline lookup yields CDR1 SNHLY and CDR2 FYNNEI. CDR3 DNA sequence: TGTGCCAGCAAGCGGGAGGGTAATGAGCAGTTCTTC. Protein sequence: CASKREGNEQFF.

This clonotype has just a few counts. The chain recombines TRBV18 with TRBJ1-1; D remains ambiguous. Germline V gives CDR1 KGHSH, CDR2 LQKENI. This CDR3 contains 13 residues. Trimming stripped 6 bases from V and 1 base from J, with 9 bases between. The CDR3 loop is CASSLSKNTEAFF. CDR3 nucleotide sequence: TGTGCCAGCTCGCTTTCGAAGAACACTGAAGCTTTCTTT.

This clonotype was seen a handful of times. The V gene is TRBV7-8, the J gene TRBJ1-1; unclear D gene. This CDR3 contains 12 residues. From germline, CDR1 is SGHVS and CDR2 FQNEAQ. V lost 5 bases, J lost 10 bases, and 14 bases lay in between. Here the CDR3 DNA reads TGTGCCAGCAGCCGCGAGAAGAGGGTAGCTTTCTTT. Encoded protein: CASSREKRVAFF.

The chain has TRBV4-2 and TRBJ1-6; 7 nucleotides align to TRBD1. The V segment lost 0 bases and the J segment 10 bases; nucleotides outside the gene matches: 9. CDR3 length equals 16 residues. Germline CDR1 is LGHNA and CDR2 is YNFKEQ. This CDR3 reads CASSQDLSQGGSPLHF. CDR3 sequence (DNA): TGTGCCAGCAGCCAAGATCTATCGCAGGGGGGCTCACCCCTCCACTTT.

This clonotype was seen a handful of times. V and J are TRBV4-2 and TRBJ2-7; no firm D call. Germline assignment: CDR1 LGHNA and CDR2 YNFKEQ. The CDR3 sequence is 18 residues long. V lost 0 bases, J lost 1 base, and 19 bases lay in between. In nucleotides, the CDR3 is TGTGCCAGCAGCCAAGATAAGAGAGGCGGAGACATATCCTACGAGCAGTACTTC. Its translation: CASSQDKRGGDISYEQYF.

This clonotype was counted many times. The rearrangement joins TRBV10-3 to TRBJ1-5; 7 positions agree with TRBD1. The J segment lost 0 bases and the V segment lost 4 bases, leaving 3 bases of the junction unmatched. Germline CDR1 reads ENHRY; CDR2 reads SYGVKD. The CDR3 runs 15 residues. In DNA, the CDR3 is TGTGCCATCAGTGCGGGACAGTATAGCAATCAGCCCCAGCATTTT. This sequence encodes CAISAGQYSNQPQHF.

This chain links TRBV7-3 with TRBJ2-1; a possible D gene is TRBD1 (6 bases). From germline, CDR1 is SGHTA and CDR2 FQGTGA. V lost 5 bases, J lost 8 bases, and 13 bases lay in between. The CDR3 has 13 residues. The CDR3 here is CASSPQQGYEQFF. DNA for the CDR3: TGTGCCAGCAGCCCGCAACAGGGCTATGAGCAGTTCTTC.

Regarding this clonotype: The junction and the germline gene differ at one end; a read error may be behind it. The chain is built from TRBV7-3 and TRBJ1-3, with D maybe TRBD1 (6 bases). The CDR3 is 16 residues long. The germline V gene encodes CDR1 SGHTA and CDR2 FQGTGA. The CDR3 protein is CVSSLIDGGSGNTIYF. Written as DNA, the CDR3 is TGTGTCAGCAGCTTAATAGACGGGGGCAGCGGAAACACCATATATTTT.

This clonotype showed up just a few times. This chain joins TRBV20-1 and TRBJ2-5, with 9 bases matching TRBD2. The CDR3 has 15 residues. J lost 5 bases, V lost 0 bases, and 7 bases had no gene match. Germline loops: CDR1 DFQATT, CDR2 SNEGSKA (reference sequence). CDR3: CSARDWREGRETQYF. The CDR3 coding sequence is TGCAGTGCTAGAGATTGGCGGGAGGGCCGGGAGACCCAGTACTTC.

This clonotype was counted many times. This rearrangement joins TRBV12-3 or TRBV12-4 to TRBJ2-1, with TRBD2 as a possible D gene (6 bases). Deletions cut 6 bases from V and 3 bases from J, with 12 bases between. The CDR3 is 14 amino acids. The CDR3 is CASSPTSNYNEQFF. Here the CDR3 DNA reads TGTGCCAGCAGCCCAACTAGCAACTACAATGAGCAGTTCTTC.

This clonotype was recorded a few times. The chain joins TRBV15 to TRBJ2-5; a possible D gene is TRBD1 (7 bases). The V end was cut by 1 base, the J end by 1 base, with 19 bases between. The CDR3 sequence is 18 residues long. The V gene's germline CDR1 is LNHNV and CDR2 YYDKDF (reference sequence). CDR3 DNA: TGTGCCACCAGCAGAGGCGGGACCCGAAGGGGGCCCCAAGAGACCCAGTACTTC. Translation gives CATSRGGTRRGPQETQYF.

Only a few counts were recorded for this clonotype. The chain employs TRBV28 and TRBJ2-2; 11 bases match TRBD1. This CDR3 spans 16 amino acids. After removal of 5 bases from V and 7 bases from J, the junction contained 9 bases not matched to a gene. From germline, CDR1 is MDHEN and CDR2 SYDVKM. CDR3 region: CASSPMDRGQVGELFF. CDR3 sequence (DNA): TGTGCCAGCAGTCCGATGGACAGGGGGCAGGTCGGGGAGCTGTTTTTT.

The gene calls are TRBV6-6 and TRBJ2-7; D unclear. Germline V gene lookup returns CDR1 MNHNY and CDR2 SVGAGI (reference sequence). The CDR3 consists of 15 residues. The V end lost 5 bases, the J end lost 3 bases, and 17 bases lay between the germline ends. The CDR3 loop reads CASSDPVQPSYEQYF. The CDR3 DNA follows: TGTGCCAGCAGTGACCCGGTGCAGCCGAGCTACGAGCAGTACTTC.

The sample holds many counts of this clonotype. The chain joins TRBV10-3 to TRBJ1-2; tentatively, D is TRBD1 (5 bases). Germline V CDR1 and CDR2: ENHRY, SYGVKD. The CDR3 length is 12 residues. Trimming removed 11 bases from V and 0 bases from J, with 10 bases in between. The CDR3 reads CAGGAPNYGYTF. Written as DNA, the CDR3 is TGTGCCGGCGGGGCCCCTAACTATGGCTACACCTTC.

This chain joins TRBV5-4 and TRBJ2-3; D remains unclear. Germline CDR1 is SGHNT and CDR2 is YYREEE (reference sequence). The CDR3 totals 14 residues. Between the trimmed V and J ends, which lost 0 bases and 3 bases, there was a span of 8 bases. Written as DNA, the CDR3 is TGTGCCAGCAGCTTGGAGGATGGGACAGATACGCAGTATTTT. Protein sequence: CASSLEDGTDTQYF. Based on the CDR3 plus reference TRBV5-4 and TRBJ2-3, the full variable domain is ETGVTQSPTHLIKTRGQQVTLRCSSQSGHNTVSWYQQALGQGPQFIFQYYREEENGRGNFPPRFSGLQFPNYSSELNVNALELDDSALYLCASSLEDGTDTQYFGPGTRLTVL.

Ten or more counts support this clonotype. The chain employs TRBV30 and TRBJ2-1, with TRBD1 identical over 7 bases. This CDR3 region has 18 residues. Looked up from germline, CDR1 is GTSNPN and CDR2 is SVGIG (reference sequence). The trim removed 0 bases at V and 3 bases at J, leaving 14 bases unmatched. In DNA, the CDR3 is TGTGCCTGGAGTGTACGGGACAGCCCGAAAGGGCGCTACAATGAGCAGTTCTTC. This translates into CAWSVRDSPKGRYNEQFF. Variable domain in full (rest from reference TRBV30 and TRBJ2-1): SQTIHQWPATLVQPVGSPLSLECTVEGTSNPNLYWYRQAAGRGLQLLFYSVGIGQISSEVPQNLSASRPQDRQFILSSKKLLLSDSGFYLCAWSVRDSPKGRYNEQFFGPGTRLTVL.

This clonotype was counted at least ten times. The V and J genes are TRBV27 and TRBJ1-2; TRBD1 aligns across 7 bases. Germline V CDR1 and CDR2: MNHEY, SMNVEV (reference sequence). The V segment lost 2 bases and the J segment 4 bases; nucleotides outside the gene matches: 4. The CDR3 extends over 14 amino acids. CDR3 loop: CASSLKGGGYGYTF. CDR3 in DNA: TGTGCCAGCAGTTTAAAAGGGGGCGGCTATGGCTACACCTTC.

This clonotype was counted between two and nine times. V is TRBV23-1 and J is TRBJ2-2, with D tentatively TRBD1 (6 bases). TRBV23-1 is given ORF status, its function remaining uncertain. Trimming took 3 bases from V and 4 from J, leaving 12 bases between them. CDR3 length: 15 amino acids. In DNA, the CDR3 is TGCGCCAGCAGTCAGCCAGGGGCTCCCACCGGGGAGCTGTTTTTT. Amino acids: CASSQPGAPTGELFF.

This clonotype has more than one count but fewer than ten. V is TRBV7-7 and J is TRBJ2-1; 11 nucleotides agree with TRBD1. Losses at the gene ends were 3 bases for V and 9 bases for J; bases not matched to a gene: 13. The CDR3 consists of 17 residues. Germline CDR1 is SSHAT and CDR2 is FNYEAQ (reference sequence). This chain's CDR3 is CASSFADPGQGGVEQFF. For the CDR3, the DNA is TGTGCCAGCAGCTTCGCCGATCCGGGACAGGGGGGAGTTGAGCAGTTCTTC.